One T cell receptor (beta chain) is described in this entry. What it binds is unknown. This entry belongs to a study of T cell repertoires in cytomegalovirus infection. Study-level background: Based on public TCR beta signatures, there were indications of CMV infection and of a matching HLA type. General study points: The ex vivo response was dominated by HLA-C-restricted CMV-specific TCR beta clonotypes.

Germline V CDR1 and CDR2: LNHDA, SQIVND (reference sequence). Trimming left V 4 bases short and J 8 bases short, with 15 bases between. The CDR3 sequence is 15 residues long. Each CDR3 protein is one row after TCRdb ran MiXCR on the reads. Among 500,000 to 600,000 distinct CDR3 sequences listed, 15% to 20% were seen once. The TCR was taken from a human donor in good health (CMV status not recorded). Some clones in this sample may be carry-over from other donors' samples. The chain joins TRBV19 to TRBJ1-6; TRBD1 might be the D (5 bases). Input material: CD8+ T cells from PBMCs. CDR3 amino acids: CASSNLREADSPLHF. CDR3 DNA: TGTGCCAGTAGTAACCTCAGGGAGGCGGATTCACCCCTCCACTTT.